The source of this T cell receptor (beta chain) is a study of multiple sclerosis patients with progressive multifocal leukoencephalopathy. Regarding the study as a whole: It is unclear whether the findings reflect JC virus infection or general immunocompromise.

The CDR3 sequence is 14 residues long. V was cut by 7 bases and J by 0 bases, with 12 bases left in between. The V gene's germline CDR1 is MNHEY and CDR2 SMNVEV (reference sequence). Time point noted: time of PML onset. PML was diagnosed clinically and by MRI, then confirmed by JC virus DNA in cerebrospinal fluid. Prior interferon beta treatment was universal, and the PML patients were all female. T3 refers to blood collected at the onset of PML. In regard to this clone: Its antigen remains unidentified.

Libraries were prepared by immunoSEQ multiplex PCR; TCRdb keeps only in-frame clonotypes and omits some of them. The sample holds tens of thousands of clones, approximately 85% seen once. The TCR sequence derives from a woman aged 25 to 39 with progressive multifocal leukoencephalopathy. Specimen: PBMCs, collected from a patient treated with natalizumab. The rearrangement uses TRBV27 and TRBJ1-1; D is unresolved. The chain's CDR3 is CASNAGGMNTEAFF. The CDR3 nucleotides read TGTGCCAGCAACGCCGGTGGGATGAACACTGAAGCTTTCTTT.